Shown below are 6 T cell receptor beta chains from a single sample sequenced in a study of T cell responses to AZD1222 COVID-19 vaccine. TCRdb's copy holds only in-frame clones and misses some; the assay was immunoSEQ multiplex PCR. The table shows 100,000 to 120,000 clones, with about 88% occurring only once. Sequenced here: peripheral blood, sampled on day 0 of AZD1222 vaccination. The receptors derive from an adult in good health.

The rearrangement links TRBV5-5 to TRBJ2-5, with D perhaps TRBD2 (7 bases). The V gene's germline CDR1 is SGHKS and CDR2 YYEKEE (reference sequence). V lost 3 bases, J lost 5 bases, and 17 bases lay in between. This CDR3 comprises 15 residues. In DNA, the CDR3 is TGTGCCAGCAGCTCGGGGGGCCAGGGAGGGGAGACCCAGTACTTC. This translates into CASSSGGQGGETQYF.

The gene calls are TRBV30 and TRBJ2-7, with D perhaps matching TRBD1 or TRBD2 (7 bases each). Per germline, CDR1 GTSNPN and CDR2 SVGIG (reference sequence). Trimming pared 5 bases from V and 8 bases from J, leaving 13 bases between. The length of the CDR3 is 11 residues. CDR3 DNA sequence: TGTGCCTGGGTGGGAGGGGGCAAGCAGTACTTC. This sequence encodes CAWVGGGKQYF.

This rearrangement joins TRBV5-6 to TRBJ2-4; D might be TRBD1 or TRBD2, each matching 5 bases. The CDR3 is made up of 14 amino acids. V was trimmed by 6 bases and J by 7 bases, leaving 17 bases between them. The germline gives CDR1 SGHDT, CDR2 YYEEEE. The CDR3 sequence is CASKGRRRGNIQYF. DNA for the CDR3: TGTGCCAGCAAGGGGCGGCGGCGAGGGAACATTCAGTACTTC.

The V and J genes are TRBV3-1 (or the pseudogene TRBV3-2) and TRBJ2-3; 9 nucleotides agree with TRBD2. The germline V gene has CDR1 LGHDT and CDR2 YNNKEL (reference sequence). The CDR3 contains 16 residues. The V gene end was trimmed by 1 base and the J gene end by 2 bases; junction bases not matched to a gene: 4. The CDR3 region is CASSQGLAALTDTQYF. In DNA, the CDR3 is TGTGCCAGCAGCCAAGGACTAGCGGCCCTCACAGATACGCAGTATTTT.

The chain recombines TRBV12-3 or TRBV12-4 with TRBJ2-1, with D perhaps being TRBD1 or TRBD2 (5 bases each). With 5 bases removed from V and 7 bases from J, the gap between germline ends came to 12 bases. This CDR3 comprises 13 residues. DNA of the CDR3: TGTGCCAGCAGTCAGGGACGGCAGAATGAGCAGTTCTTC. Amino acid sequence: CASSQGRQNEQFF.

CDR3 sequence: CASDTGDRSLFF. As DNA, the CDR3 is TGTGCCAGTGACACAGGGGACCGGTCGCTGTTTTTT. The chain combines TRBV19 with TRBJ2-2; 7 bases are a match to TRBD1. Germline lookup yields CDR1 LNHDA and CDR2 SQIVND (reference sequence). V shed 8 bases, J shed 13 bases, and the junction held 10 bases outside the gene matches. The CDR3 runs 12 residues.